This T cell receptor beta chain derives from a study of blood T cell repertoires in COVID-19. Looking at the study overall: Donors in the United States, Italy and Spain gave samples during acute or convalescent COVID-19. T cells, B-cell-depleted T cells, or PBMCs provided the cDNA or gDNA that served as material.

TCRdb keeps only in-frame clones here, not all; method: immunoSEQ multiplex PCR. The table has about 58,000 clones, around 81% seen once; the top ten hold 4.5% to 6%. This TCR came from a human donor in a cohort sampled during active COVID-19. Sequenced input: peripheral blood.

The CDR3 DNA is TGCGCCAGCAGCCAAGAGGTAGGAGGGGTTGGCGAAGCTTTCTTT. Translation: CASSQEVGGVGEAFF. The J gene is TRBJ1-1, the V gene TRBV4-1, with D tentatively TRBD1 (5 bases). The CDR3 is 15 residues long. Germline-derived CDR1 and CDR2 are MGHRA and YSYEKL. Trimming took off 0 bases at V and 8 bases at J, with 16 bases between the two ends.